This TCR beta chain was sequenced in a study of graft-versus-host responses after intestinal transplantation. About the study: Each of the recipients got a multivisceral, liver-intestinal, or isolated intestinal transplant.

The CDR3 is 13 residues long. J gave up 7 bases and V 6 bases, and 4 bases lay outside the gene matches. Germline V gene lookup returns CDR1 MNHNS and CDR2 SASEGT. The data were produced by immunoSEQ multiplex PCR, yet TCRdb's version contains in-frame clones alone and is incomplete. This repertoire shows 15,000 to 20,000 clones, around 38% found once; its top ten account for about 0.95%. Findings of the study overall: GvH clones surfaced in recipient marrow, some emerging earlier in ileum or blood.

This clone was seen a few times. The sequenced sample was alloreactive CD4+ T cells from a mixed lymphocyte reaction culture, obtained before intestinal transplant. Subset reported: CFSE-low proliferating T cells sorted from approximately six-day pre-transplant mixed lymphocyte reaction (GvH or HvG direction). V is TRBV6-1 and J is TRBJ2-1; 9 bases match TRBD2. The sequence was collected from a human patient who received an intestinal transplant. The CDR3 nucleotides read TGTGCCAGCAGAACTAGCGGGCAAAATGAGCAGTTCTTC. Translating it yields CASRTSGQNEQFF.